Below are 28 T cell receptor beta chains sequenced from a single sample in a study of identical twins. MiXCR was run by TCRdb on the 5' RACE reads, yielding one entry per CDR3 protein. Of 500,000 or so distinct CDR3 sequences listed, over 11% are singletons. These data were likewise used in another study, on yellow fever vaccine responses in identical twins.

Material: CD4+ T cells sorted from blood. The receptors shown here come from a woman aged 18-29 years in good health.

This chain connects TRBV2 to TRBJ1-2, with 10 positions matching TRBD1. Trimming cost V 6 bases and J 2 bases; bases outside gene matches: 6. The CDR3 has 15 residues. The germline CDR1 and CDR2 sequences are SNHLY and FYNNEI. In nucleotides, the CDR3 is TGTGCCAGCAGGGGACAGGGGACAACCAACTATGGCTACACCTTC. It codes for CASRGQGTTNYGYTF. The complete variable domain, with remaining parts taken from reference TRBV2 and TRBJ1-2, reads EPEVTQTPSHQVTQMGQEVILRCVPISNHLYFYWYRQILGQKVEFLVSFYNNEISEKSEIFDDQFSVERPDGSNFTLKIRSTKLEDSAMYFCASRGQGTTNYGYTFGSGTRLTVV.

This clonotype was observed at least ten times. This chain links TRBV15 with TRBJ2-3; D unclear. This CDR3 comprises 16 residues. V lost 0 bases to trimming and J lost 3 bases, with 13 bases between them. Per germline, CDR1 LNHNV and CDR2 YYDKDF (reference sequence). For the CDR3, the DNA is TGTGCCACCAGCAGAGATCCTAGTTGGCCTACAGATACGCAGTATTTT. Its protein product is CATSRDPSWPTDTQYF. Complete variable domain (other parts from reference TRBV15 and TRBJ2-3): DAMVIQNPRYQVTQFGKPVTLSCSQTLNHNVMYWYQQKSSQAPKLLFHYYDKDFNNEADTPDNFQSRRPNTSFCFLDIRSPGLGDTAMYLCATSRDPSWPTDTQYFGPGTRLTVL.

This clonotype was counted at least ten times. The rearrangement links TRBV29-1 to TRBJ1-5; TRBD1 might be the D (5 bases). V lost 6 bases and J 2 bases, leaving 11 bases between the germline ends. The CDR3 consists of 13 residues. CDR1 and CDR2 (germline): SQVTM, ANQGSEA. CDR3 loop: CSVRDGGNQPQHF. The CDR3 nucleotides read TGCAGCGTCCGGGACGGCGGCAATCAGCCCCAGCATTTT.

This clonotype was recorded a few times. V usage is TRBV7-2 and J usage is TRBJ1-2; 7 bases match TRBD1. CDR3 length: 15 residues. V lost 6 bases, J lost 8 bases, and 15 bases stayed unmatched. Germline V lookup: CDR1 SGHTA, CDR2 FQGNSA. CDR3 amino acids: CASSRQGRDAGGYTF. The CDR3 bases are TGTGCCAGCAGTAGACAGGGTCGGGATGCGGGAGGCTACACCTTC. The full variable domain, its missing parts supplied by reference TRBV7-2 and TRBJ1-2, is GAGVSQSPSNKVTEKGKDVELRCDPISGHTALYWYRQSLGQGLEFLIYFQGNSAPDKSGLPSDRFSAERTGGSVSTLTIQRTQQEDSAVYLCASSRQGRDAGGYTFGSGTRLTVV.

The gene calls are TRBV20-1 and TRBJ2-5; D not certain. In germline, CDR1 is DFQATT, CDR2 SNEGSKA (reference sequence). V lost 3 bases to trimming and J lost 1 base, with 9 bases between them. The CDR3 runs to 13 residues. Here the CDR3 reads CSASKLGQETQYF. The CDR3 DNA sequence: TGCAGTGCTAGTAAACTGGGCCAAGAGACCCAGTACTTC.

This clonotype has a handful of counts. DNA for the CDR3: TGTGCCAGCAGCCCAAACGGGGGGACTAGCGGCCGACAACCGGCCCAGTACTTC. Protein sequence: CASSPNGGTSGRQPAQYF. This sequence joins TRBV4-2 and TRBJ2-5; 11 bases fit TRBD2. This CDR3 comprises 18 residues. Germline-derived CDR1 and CDR2 are LGHNA and YNFKEQ. V gave up 4 bases and J gave up 9 bases; unmatched junction bases: 19.

In its sample, this clonotype was seen many times. CDR3 sequence: CASSLDGRSNTGELFF. CDR3 DNA: TGTGCCAGCAGCTTAGATGGACGCAGCAACACCGGGGAGCTGTTTTTT. The chain is built from TRBV7-2 and TRBJ2-2; D is unclear. V gave up 1 base and J gave up 2 bases, with 11 bases separating them. Per germline, CDR1 SGHTA and CDR2 FQGNSA. The CDR3 is 16 amino acids.

This clonotype appeared a few times. This chain connects TRBV10-3 to TRBJ2-3; tentatively, D is TRBD1 (5 bases). CDR3 size: 17 residues. V lost 3 bases and J 4 bases, leaving 20 bases between the germline ends. From germline, CDR1 is ENHRY and CDR2 SYGVKD. CDR3 amino acids: CAISDIKGRTTADTQYF. The DNA for the CDR3 is TGTGCCATCAGTGATATTAAGGGGCGTACGACAGCAGATACGCAGTATTTT.

This clonotype was observed at least ten times. CDR3 DNA sequence: TGTGCCAGCAGCTTTCTTGGGGGGAACACTGAAGCTTTCTTT. Translated: CASSFLGGNTEAFF. This chain connects TRBV7-9 to TRBJ1-1; perhaps TRBD1 as D (5 bases). The CDR3 runs to 14 residues. Germline V lookup: CDR1 SEHNR, CDR2 FQNEAQ (reference sequence). Trimming pared 3 bases from V and 1 base from J, leaving 9 bases between.

This chain uses TRBV7-2 with TRBJ2-5, with 9 bases aligning to TRBD2. Germline trimming cut 5 bases from V and 5 bases from J; bases unmatched to any gene: 9. Germline assignment: CDR1 SGHTA and CDR2 FQGNSA. The CDR3 is made up of 15 amino acids. The CDR3 loop is CASSINLAGAETQYF. CDR3 bases: TGTGCCAGCAGCATCAACTTAGCGGGAGCGGAGACCCAGTACTTC.

This clonotype was observed a single time. V gene TRBV15 combines with J gene TRBJ2-3; 7 nucleotides agree with TRBD1. There are 15 residues in the CDR3. V lost 1 base to trimming and J lost 6 bases; unmatched junction nucleotides: 7. The germline V gene has CDR1 LNHNV and CDR2 YYDKDF (reference sequence). CDR3 amino acids: CATSRVDRKPDTQYF. The DNA for the CDR3 is TGTGCCACCAGCAGAGTGGACAGGAAACCGGATACGCAGTATTTT.

The J gene is TRBJ2-2, the V gene TRBV6-5, with 7 bases that match TRBD1. Germline lookup yields CDR1 MNHEY and CDR2 SVGAGI. This CDR3 spans 16 amino acids. V gave up 10 bases and J gave up 0 bases; unmatched junction bases: 11. The CDR3 coding sequence is TGTGCCACCAAGGTATCGACAGGGACGAACACCGGGGAGCTGTTTTTT. Encoded protein: CATKVSTGTNTGELFF.

This clonotype has ten or more counts. V is TRBV14 and J is TRBJ2-7; no clear D gene. CDR1 is SGHDN, CDR2 FVKESK, per germline. Trimming cost V 1 base and J 6 bases, with 10 bases left between them. This CDR3 spans 13 amino acids. CDR3 coding DNA: TGTGCCAGCAGCCAAGGTTTAATGCGCGAGCAGTACTTC. It translates to CASSQGLMREQYF.

This clonotype appeared a few times. V gene TRBV9 combines with J gene TRBJ2-1; TRBD2 matches 11 bases. There are 19 residues in the CDR3. With 3 bases clipped from V and 3 bases from J, the junction kept 14 bases outside the gene matches. Germline loops: CDR1 SGDLS, CDR2 YYNGEE. CDR3 residues: CASSAHGTSGQPFYNEQFF. CDR3 in DNA: TGTGCCAGCAGCGCACACGGGACTAGCGGACAGCCTTTCTACAATGAGCAGTTCTTC.

The V call is TRBV3-1, the J call TRBJ2-3; D uncertain. The CDR3 extends over 14 amino acids. Germline assignment: CDR1 LGHDT and CDR2 YNNKEL (reference sequence). Trimming left V 1 base short and J 4 bases short, with 9 bases between. The CDR3 protein is CASSQGKTADTQYF. The CDR3 nucleotides are TGTGCCAGCAGCCAAGGCAAAACTGCAGATACGCAGTATTTT.

The rearrangement links TRBV6-2 or TRBV6-3 to TRBJ2-5; 13 bases line up with TRBD2. V lost 6 bases to trimming and J lost 2 bases; unmatched junction nucleotides: 18. This CDR3 has 20 residues. The germline V gene has CDR1 MNHEY and CDR2 SVGEGT. CDR3 region: CASRTDRLAGGPSQQETQYF. The CDR3 DNA sequence: TGTGCCAGCAGAACCGACCGACTAGCGGGGGGCCCTTCCCAACAAGAGACCCAGTACTTC.

The chain links TRBV4-3 to TRBJ1-3; D unclear. Trimming stripped 0 bases from V and 2 bases from J, with 8 bases between. This CDR3 is built from 15 residues. Germline CDR1 is LGHNA and CDR2 is YSLEER. The CDR3 sequence is CASSQDSGPGNTIYF. The CDR3 region has the DNA TGCGCCAGCAGCCAAGATTCGGGCCCTGGAAACACCATATATTTT.

The chain links TRBV12-3 or TRBV12-4 to TRBJ2-7; TRBD1 matches at 7 bases. The CDR3 covers 15 residues. J gave up 6 bases and V 3 bases, and 11 bases lay outside the gene matches. The CDR3 here is CASSLNRGATGEQYF. In DNA form, the CDR3 reads TGTGCCAGCAGTTTGAACAGGGGAGCGACTGGCGAGCAGTACTTC.

Here the CDR3 reads CASSNKATQYF. CDR3 DNA: TGTGCCAGCAGCAACAAAGCGACCCAGTACTTC. The gene calls are TRBV6-2 or TRBV6-3 and TRBJ2-5; D unresolved. Trimming took 6 bases from V and 7 from J, leaving 9 bases between them. Germline V gene data show CDR1 as MNHEY and CDR2 as SVGEGT. This CDR3 region has 11 residues.

This clonotype came up a few times. The chain has TRBV5-6 and TRBJ2-7; 9 nucleotides align to TRBD2. The CDR3 loop spans 17 amino acids. The J segment lost 3 bases and the V segment lost 5 bases, leaving 15 bases of the junction unmatched. From germline, CDR1 is SGHDT and CDR2 YYEEEE. The CDR3 nucleotides are TGTGCCAGCAGTTCCGGAAAGGGACTAGCTCCTTACTACGAGCAGTACTTC. This encodes CASSSGKGLAPYYEQYF.

A few counts support this clonotype. The CDR3 nucleotides are TGTGCCAGCAGCCCCTACCGCGTGGGGGCGCAGTTCTTC. Amino acid sequence: CASSPYRVGAQFF. J is TRBJ2-1 and V is TRBV5-6; a weak D match, TRBD1 (6 bases). The V end lost 4 bases, the J end lost 12 bases, and 17 bases lay between the germline ends. Germline assignment: CDR1 SGHDT and CDR2 YYEEEE. This CDR3 contains 13 residues.

V is TRBV28 and J is TRBJ2-7; TRBD1 matches 7 bases. Germline V lookup: CDR1 MDHEN, CDR2 SYDVKM. This CDR3 comprises 12 residues. Trimming at V came to 7 bases and at J to 3 bases, leaving 3 bases not matched to a gene. The CDR3 here is CASTQGVYEQYF. The CDR3 DNA reads TGTGCCAGCACCCAGGGGGTCTACGAGCAGTACTTC.

This clonotype was counted at least ten times. This sequence joins TRBV10-3 and TRBJ2-3, with D tentatively TRBD2 (7 bases). The CDR3 is made up of 15 amino acids. The germline V gene has CDR1 ENHRY and CDR2 SYGVKD. Trimming pared 3 bases from V and 1 base from J, leaving 11 bases between. This CDR3 is CAISEQGGGTDTQYF. In DNA, the CDR3 is TGTGCCATCAGTGAACAGGGAGGGGGCACAGATACGCAGTATTTT.

At least ten counts were recorded for this clonotype. J is TRBJ2-2 and V is TRBV7-3; D possibly corresponds to TRBD2 (6 bases). CDR1 and CDR2 (germline): SGHTA, FQGTGA. The CDR3 extends over 15 amino acids. Between the trimmed V and J ends, which lost 0 bases and 5 bases, there was a span of 10 bases. CDR3 amino acids: CASSLTGTYTGELFF. The CDR3 nucleotides are TGTGCCAGCAGCTTAACCGGGACTTATACCGGGGAGCTGTTTTTT.

The table lists this clonotype with many counts. The chain uses TRBV12-3 or TRBV12-4 and TRBJ2-2; D is unresolved. Trimming took 2 bases from V and 10 from J, leaving 11 bases between them. The CDR3 has 13 residues. CDR3 region: CASSLFESLELFF. The CDR3 nucleotides read TGTGCCAGCAGTTTATTTGAGTCCTTGGAGCTGTTTTTT.

J is TRBJ2-7 and V is TRBV2, with no clear D. CDR1 SNHLY and CDR2 FYNNEI come from the germline V gene. Deletions cut 7 bases from V and 6 bases from J, with 13 bases between. This CDR3 has 12 amino acids. The CDR3 loop is CASMNVFREQYF. The DNA for the CDR3 is TGTGCCAGCATGAATGTCTTCCGCGAGCAGTACTTC.

The chain employs TRBV3-1 and TRBJ2-1, with 10 positions matching TRBD2. Per germline, CDR1 LGHDT and CDR2 YNNKEL (reference sequence). The CDR3 is made up of 15 amino acids. Germline trimming cut 4 bases from V and 5 bases from J; bases unmatched to any gene: 5. The CDR3 DNA follows: TGTGCCAGCAGCCGAAGCGGGGGGGGAAACAATGAGCAGTTCTTC. This gives the protein CASSRSGGGNNEQFF.

This clonotype was seen more than once but under ten times. The CDR3 loop is CASSYSGTDYEQYF. The CDR3 DNA is TGTGCCAGCAGTTATTCCGGGACAGATTACGAGCAGTACTTC. The chain is built from TRBV12-3 or TRBV12-4 and TRBJ2-7; 7 nucleotides agree with TRBD1. Trimming at V came to 4 bases and at J to 4 bases, leaving 7 bases not matched to a gene. The CDR3 contains 14 residues.